This is a list of T cell receptor beta chains from one sample in a study of PD-L1 blockade in urothelial cancer. Data came from immunoSEQ multiplex PCR; TCRdb stores just in-frame clones and leaves some out. The table has about 80,000 clones, about nine tenths seen once; the top ten hold around 5.3%. Sequences were derived from PBMCs, sampled around atezolizumab (anti-PD-L1) treatment. These receptors were collected from a woman aged 70-85 years with urothelial cancer. The CDR3 runs from the conserved cysteine through the conserved F or W. The order of the fields is clone size, J gene, V gene, D gene, CDR3 DNA, CDR3 protein. A D gene is named only where the DNA matches it firmly. Where a row states a size, it is once, few, many or the class of an expanded clone; other rows omit it.

size: NA
J: TRBJ1-1
V: TRBV2
D: NA
DNA: TGCGCTACGACAGGCGCTCGGTACACTGAAGCTTTCTTT
CDR3: CATTGARYTEAFF

size: NA
J: TRBJ1-4
V: TRBV28
D: TRBD1
DNA: TGTGCCAGCAGTCCGTACAGGGGGCCTAATGAAAAACTGTTTTTT
CDR3: CASSPYRGPNEKLFF

size: NA
J: TRBJ1-6
V: TRBV19
D: TRBD1
DNA: TGTGCCAGCAGGGGACAGCGGATGAATTCACCCCTCCACTTT
CDR3: CASRGQRMNSPLHF

size: NA
J: TRBJ1-1
V: TRBV18
D: TRBD1
DNA: TGTGCCAGCTCAGTATTTCCGGGACAGGGGCCCTTATTTGAAGCTTTCTTT
CDR3: CASSVFPGQGPLFEAFF

size: NA
J: TRBJ2-3
V: TRBV28
D: NA
DNA: TGTGCCAGCAGTTATACGACTAGCACAGATACGCAGTATTTT
CDR3: CASSYTTSTDTQYF

size: NA
J: TRBJ2-7
V: TRBV4-1
D: NA
DNA: TGCGCCAGCAGCCAGATCTTGCAGGTCTCCTACGAGCAGTACTTC
CDR3: CASSQILQVSYEQYF

size: NA
J: TRBJ2-3
V: TRBV5-1
D: NA
DNA: TGCGCCAGCAGCTTCGGCCGGATACCAGGGGACACAGATACGCAGTATTTT
CDR3: CASSFGRIPGDTDTQYF

size: NA
J: TRBJ1-2
V: TRBV23-1
D: NA
DNA: TGCGCCAGCAGGCCTGGGACTGTCGGGGGCTACACCTTC
CDR3: CASRPGTVGGYTF

size: NA
J: TRBJ2-7
V: TRBV25-1
D: NA
DNA: TGTGCCAGCAGTGATTGGGGGACTCCTTACGAGCAGTACTTC
CDR3: CASSDWGTPYEQYF

size: NA
J: TRBJ1-5
V: TRBV4-1
D: TRBD1
DNA: TGCGCCAGCAGCCAGGCTCCGGGACAGGGGGCTTATCAGCCCCAGCATTTT
CDR3: CASSQAPGQGAYQPQHF

size: NA
J: TRBJ1-5
V: TRBV18
D: TRBD1
DNA: TGTGCCAGCTCACCACAAGAGGGGGCGAGTCAGCCCCAGCATTTT
CDR3: CASSPQEGASQPQHF

size: NA
J: TRBJ1-4
V: TRBV30
D: NA
DNA: TGTGCCTGGAGTACCGGACACCTTGAAAAACTGTTTTTT
CDR3: CAWSTGHLEKLFF

size: NA
J: TRBJ2-7
V: TRBV9
D: TRBD2
DNA: TGTGCCAGCAGCCCCCTCTCGGCTAGCGGGAATAAAGACAGGTACGAGCAGTACTTC
CDR3: CASSPLSASGNKDRYEQYF

size: NA
J: TRBJ2-2
V: TRBV5-1
D: TRBD2
DNA: TGCGCCAGCAGGATAGCGGGAGGAATGAACACCGGGGAGCTGTTTTTT
CDR3: CASRIAGGMNTGELFF

size: NA
J: TRBJ2-7
V: TRBV7-2
D: NA
DNA: TGTGCCAGCAGCCCGGACTACCCCTACGAGCAGTACTTC
CDR3: CASSPDYPYEQYF

size: few
J: TRBJ1-1
V: TRBV7-2
D: TRBD1
DNA: TGTGCCAGCAGCTTAAACAGGGGGAACACTGAAGCTTTCTTT
CDR3: CASSLNRGNTEAFF

size: NA
J: TRBJ2-5
V: TRBV30
D: TRBD2
DNA: TGTGCCTGGAGTGCCCTAGCGGCAAGCCAAGAGACCCAGTACTTC
CDR3: CAWSALAASQETQYF

size: NA
J: TRBJ2-7
V: TRBV6-5
D: TRBD1
DNA: TGTGCCAGCAGTTACGGGACAGGGGGCTGGGGCGAGCAGTACTTC
CDR3: CASSYGTGGWGEQYF

size: NA
J: TRBJ2-1
V: TRBV5-4
D: TRBD2
DNA: TGTGCCAGCAGCGGAGGCTCTAGCGGGAGGGCCGTTGAGCAGTTCTTC
CDR3: CASSGGSSGRAVEQFF

size: NA
J: TRBJ1-1
V: TRBV15
D: NA
DNA: TGTGCCACCAGCAGAAGGGAGACCAGAGCTCAAGCTTTCTTT
CDR3: CATSRRETRAQAFF

size: NA
J: TRBJ2-5
V: TRBV7-2
D: TRBD1
DNA: TGTGCCAGCAGCCTAAGGTGGGACAGACAAGAGACCCAGTACTTC
CDR3: CASSLRWDRQETQYF

size: NA
J: TRBJ2-1
V: TRBV9
D: NA
DNA: TGTGCCAGCAGCACAACTACCTACAATGAGCAGTTCTTC
CDR3: CASSTTTYNEQFF

size: NA
J: TRBJ2-7
V: TRBV5-1
D: TRBD2
DNA: TGCGCCAGCAGCTTGGGGGAAGCTAGCGGGAGTTTCTCCGAGCAGTACTTC
CDR3: CASSLGEASGSFSEQYF

size: NA
J: TRBJ2-1
V: TRBV7-6
D: NA
DNA: TGTGCCAGCAGCTTACGGGGTAACAATGAGCAGTTCTTC
CDR3: CASSLRGNNEQFF

size: NA
J: TRBJ2-1
V: TRBV7-2
D: TRBD2
DNA: TGTGCCAGCAGCCCGGGGGGCGGGGGGGTTGAGCAGTTCTTC
CDR3: CASSPGGGGVEQFF

size: NA
J: TRBJ2-1
V: TRBV6-1
D: NA
DNA: TGTGCCAGCAGTGGTGTGTGGAGCTCCTACAATGAGCAGTTCTTC
CDR3: CASSGVWSSYNEQFF

size: NA
J: TRBJ1-3
V: TRBV10-3
D: TRBD1
DNA: TGTGCCATCAGCCAGGGGGGCCCTGGAAACACCATATATTTT
CDR3: CAISQGGPGNTIYF

size: NA
J: TRBJ1-6
V: TRBV27
D: NA
DNA: TGTGCCAGCAGTTTACTGGCAGGATATAATTCACCCCTCCACTTT
CDR3: CASSLLAGYNSPLHF

size: few
J: TRBJ2-2
V: TRBV5-1
D: NA
DNA: TGCGCCAGCAGCTTGCGGTTACCGGGAGTAGGAACCGGGGAGCTGTTTTTT
CDR3: CASSLRLPGVGTGELFF

size: NA
J: TRBJ2-2
V: TRBV9
D: TRBD1
DNA: TGTGCCAGCAGCGTAGTCAGGGGGTTCGACACCGGGGAGCTGTTTTTT
CDR3: CASSVVRGFDTGELFF

size: NA
J: TRBJ2-2
V: TRBV2
D: NA
DNA: TGTGCCAGCAGCGATATAGGGGGGGAGAACACCGGGGAGCTGTTTTTT
CDR3: CASSDIGGENTGELFF

size: NA
J: TRBJ2-1
V: TRBV7-3
D: NA
DNA: TGTGCCAGCAGCTTAACTGCGACCAACGGGGACAATGAGCAGTTCTTC
CDR3: CASSLTATNGDNEQFF

size: NA
J: TRBJ2-7
V: TRBV6-1
D: TRBD1
DNA: TGTGCCAGCAGTGAAGACGGACAGGGTTTCTACGAGCAGTACTTC
CDR3: CASSEDGQGFYEQYF

size: medium-sized
J: TRBJ2-1
V: TRBV7-2
D: TRBD2
DNA: TGTGCCAGCAGCTTAGAAGGGACTAGCGGGAGCCAATGGGGGAATGAGCAGTTCTTC
CDR3: CASSLEGTSGSQWGNEQFF

size: once
J: TRBJ1-4
V: TRBV9
D: TRBD1
DNA: TGTGCCAGCAGCGAAACCCAGGGGGCTAATGAAAAACTGTTTTTT
CDR3: CASSETQGANEKLFF

size: NA
J: TRBJ1-2
V: TRBV19
D: TRBD1
DNA: TGTGCCAGTAGCCGGACAGGAGTTAACTATGGCTACACCTTC
CDR3: CASSRTGVNYGYTF

size: NA
J: TRBJ2-5
V: TRBV2
D: TRBD2
DNA: TGTGCCAGCAGTGAGGGACTAGCGGGTCTCCAAGAGACCCAGTACTTC
CDR3: CASSEGLAGLQETQYF

size: NA
J: TRBJ2-5
V: TRBV2
D: TRBD1
DNA: TGTGCCAGCAAACGGGACAGGGGGCAGGAGACCCAGTACTTC
CDR3: CASKRDRGQETQYF

size: NA
J: TRBJ1-1
V: TRBV5-4
D: TRBD1
DNA: TGTGCCAGCAGCCCTAGGACAGGAACTGAAGCTTTCTTT
CDR3: CASSPRTGTEAFF

size: NA
J: TRBJ2-7
V: TRBV9
D: NA
DNA: TGTGCCAGCAGCGTAGCCCCCGGGATGCCGCAGTACTTC
CDR3: CASSVAPGMPQYF

size: NA
J: TRBJ2-2
V: TRBV18
D: TRBD1
DNA: TGTGCCAGCTCTCCGGCCGGACAGGGCACCGGGGAGCTGTTTTTT
CDR3: CASSPAGQGTGELFF